The T cell receptor beta chain under discussion was sequenced for a study of OX40 agonist ivuxolimab in advanced cancers. Study-level background: Dosing consisted of intravenous ivuxolimab at 0.01 to 10 mg/kg every 2 weeks.

Autoimmune disease history or systemic immunosuppression meant exclusion. Profiling relied on immunoSEQ multiplex PCR, and the TCRdb table lists in-frame clones only, not all of them. Here the sample spans 35,000 to 50,000 clones, roughly 89% being singletons. The CDR3 sequence is 15 residues long. Germline CDR1 SNHLY, CDR2 FYNNEI. Losses at the gene ends were 7 bases for V and 8 bases for J; bases not matched to a gene: 13. The study's findings and limits: Among expanded peripheral T cells, antigen specificity went undetermined.

This clone was counted only a few times. The antigen is not known. The sample consisted of CD4+ or CD8+ T cells sorted from blood, taken in a trial of the OX40 agonist ivuxolimab. The receptor was isolated from an adult with an advanced solid tumor such as melanoma, head and neck, liver or kidney cancer. The chain employs TRBV2 and TRBJ1-4, with 7 bases aligning to TRBD1. The chain's CDR3 is CASTRSRGRGEKLFF. The CDR3 region has the DNA TGTGCCAGCACCCGATCTAGGGGGCGAGGGGAAAAACTGTTTTTT.